Each of the 14 T cell receptor beta chains below was sequenced from the same sample in a study of T cells in Graves' hyperthyroidism and ophthalmopathy. The source material, RNA transcripts, was used to amplify TCR beta CDR3 regions. The HTBI primer set was used in a first-round RT-PCR of the TCR CDR3. One entry per CDR3 protein results from TCRdb running MiXCR on the multiplex PCR reads. Of hundreds of thousands of distinct CDR3 sequences in the sample, roughly 17% were seen once. Sequenced: blood. These receptors all stem from a woman under 30 with Graves' hyperthyroidism.

The chain combines TRBV28 with TRBJ1-6, with D maybe TRBD1 (5 bases). Trimming pared 3 bases from V and 1 base from J, leaving 10 bases between. The germline V gene encodes CDR1 MDHEN and CDR2 SYDVKM. This CDR3 has 16 amino acids. CDR3 protein: CASSFWAGSYNSPLHF. The CDR3 DNA is TGTGCCAGCAGTTTTTGGGCAGGGTCCTATAATTCACCCCTCCACTTT.

The chain recombines TRBV24-1 with TRBJ1-5; D remains unclear. Germline lookup yields CDR1 KGHDR and CDR2 SFDVKD. The V end was cut by 3 bases, the J end by 7 bases, with 24 bases between. This CDR3 has 18 residues. CDR3 bases: TGTGCCACCAGTGATCCCTGGGTAGGGAGAGGGCCGGGGCAGCCCCAGCATTTT. This translates into CATSDPWVGRGPGQPQHF.

This chain joins TRBV2 and TRBJ1-4, with TRBD1 identical over 8 bases. The length of the CDR3 is 16 residues. CDR1 SNHLY and CDR2 FYNNEI come from the germline V gene. V lost 5 bases, J lost 7 bases, and 12 bases stayed unmatched. In DNA, the CDR3 is TGTGCCAGCAGTCTGAGCGCAGGGGGCAGTCGTGAAAAACTGTTTTTT. This gives the protein CASSLSAGGSREKLFF.

CDR3 in amino acids: CSARDVNRGMNTEAFF. CDR3 bases: TGCAGTGCTAGAGATGTAAACAGGGGCATGAACACTGAAGCTTTCTTT. This rearrangement joins TRBV20-1 to TRBJ1-1; the match to TRBD1 covers 7 bases. Trimming removed 0 bases from V and 0 bases from J; junction bases left unmatched: 7. This CDR3 is built from 16 residues. Germline loops: CDR1 DFQATT, CDR2 SNEGSKA (reference sequence).

This clonotype appeared many times. The rearrangement uses TRBV20-1 and TRBJ1-2; the match to TRBD1 covers 8 bases. Per the germline V gene, CDR1 is DFQATT and CDR2 is SNEGSKA (reference sequence). Unmatched junction bases numbered 8, after V lost 0 bases and J lost 8 bases. CDR3 length equals 14 residues. CDR3 protein: CSARDPRTGKGYTF. The CDR3 DNA is TGCAGTGCTAGAGACCCCAGGACAGGGAAGGGCTACACCTTC.

This clonotype has a count of ten or more. The CDR3 nucleotides read TGTGCCAGCAGCTTACAAGGGAATAGCAATCAGCCCCAGCATTTT. Translated: CASSLQGNSNQPQHF. V is TRBV7-2 and J is TRBJ1-5; no clear D gene. This CDR3 spans 15 amino acids. Germline values: CDR1 SGHTA, CDR2 FQGNSA. Trimming stripped 2 bases from V and 0 bases from J, with 8 bases between. Complete variable domain (other parts from reference TRBV7-2 and TRBJ1-5): GAGVSQSPSNKVTEKGKDVELRCDPISGHTALYWYRQSLGQGLEFLIYFQGNSAPDKSGLPSDRFSAERTGGSVSTLTIQRTQQEDSAVYLCASSLQGNSNQPQHFGDGTRLSIL.

The sample holds many counts of this clonotype. The chain recombines TRBV11-2 with TRBJ1-2; perhaps TRBD1 as D (6 bases). Germline V gives CDR1 SGHAT, CDR2 FQNNGV. Trimming took 5 bases from V and 7 from J, leaving 14 bases between them. CDR3 size: 13 residues. The DNA of the CDR3 is TGTGCCAGCAGCGTAACAGGGCCTGGTGGCTACACCTTC. It specifies CASSVTGPGGYTF.

This clonotype is a singleton in its sample. CDR3: CASSRGVGNTEAFF. The CDR3 nucleotides are TGCGCCAGCAGCCGCGGGGTCGGGAACACTGAAGCTTTCTTT. This chain joins TRBV5-1 and TRBJ1-1; no reliable D call. The germline CDR1 and CDR2 sequences are SGHRS and YFSETQ. Trimming cost V 4 bases and J 1 base, with 11 bases left between them. This CDR3 comprises 14 residues. Complete variable domain (other parts from reference TRBV5-1 and TRBJ1-1): KAGVTQTPRYLIKTRGQQVTLSCSPISGHRSVSWYQQTPGQGLQFLFEYFSETQRNKGNFPGRFSGRQFSNSRSEMNVSTLELGDSALYLCASSRGVGNTEAFFGQGTRLTVV.

The gene calls are TRBV3-1 and TRBJ2-2; D may be TRBD2 (6 bases). The germline gives CDR1 LGHDT, CDR2 YNNKEL (reference sequence). This CDR3 comprises 17 residues. Trimming took off 1 base at V and 9 bases at J, with 21 bases between the two ends. CDR3 bases: TGTGCCAGCAGCCAAGGTAGATGGGGGGTGAAGGCCCGGGAGCTGTTTTTT. Residues: CASSQGRWGVKARELFF.

V and J are TRBV4-1 and TRBJ1-3; 10 bases agree with TRBD1. J lost 1 base, V lost 1 base, and 10 bases had no gene match. This CDR3 is built from 19 residues. CDR1 and CDR2 from the germline V gene are MGHRA and YSYEKL. The CDR3, as DNA: TGCGCCAGCAGCCAAGTATCGACAGGGGGCCTTTCTTCTGGAAACACCATATATTTT. It specifies CASSQVSTGGLSSGNTIYF.

In this sample, this clonotype turned up a few times. This sequence joins TRBV6-1 and TRBJ1-5; D not resolved. The V end was cut by 6 bases, the J end by 6 bases, with 18 bases between. The CDR3 is 15 residues long. The germline gives CDR1 MNHNS, CDR2 SASEGT. CDR3 nucleotide sequence: TGTGCCAGCAGGGTAGAGCCTGTGGGTGGTCAGCCCCAGCATTTT. Its protein product is CASRVEPVGGQPQHF.

This clonotype was counted ten times or more. Germline is not matched at one junction end, which may reflect a read error. The J gene is TRBJ1-4, the V gene TRBV11-2; D might be TRBD1 (5 bases). Per the germline V gene, CDR1 is SGHAT and CDR2 is FQNNGV. The CDR3 totals 14 residues. CDR3 nucleotides: TGTGCCAGCAGCAAAGGATGGGGCGATGAAACACTGTTTTTT. Translating gives CASSKGWGDETLFF.

This clonotype was found a few times. CDR3 protein: CASSLLGSQPQHF. CDR3 DNA sequence: TGTGCCAGCAGTCTACTGGGGAGTCAGCCCCAGCATTTT. V and J are TRBV12-3 or TRBV12-4 and TRBJ1-5, with unresolved D. The CDR3 is 13 residues long. Trimming stripped 5 bases from V and 6 bases from J, with 11 bases between.

A few counts support this clonotype. The rearrangement joins TRBV6-2 or TRBV6-3 to TRBJ2-3, with unresolved D. Trimming removed 7 bases at V and 8 bases at J, with 13 bases between. The CDR3 extends over 12 amino acids. The germline V gene encodes CDR1 MNHEY and CDR2 SVGEGT. CDR3 coding DNA: TGTGCCAGCACCGAGGTGCTGGGTACGCAGTATTTT. Translating gives CASTEVLGTQYF.